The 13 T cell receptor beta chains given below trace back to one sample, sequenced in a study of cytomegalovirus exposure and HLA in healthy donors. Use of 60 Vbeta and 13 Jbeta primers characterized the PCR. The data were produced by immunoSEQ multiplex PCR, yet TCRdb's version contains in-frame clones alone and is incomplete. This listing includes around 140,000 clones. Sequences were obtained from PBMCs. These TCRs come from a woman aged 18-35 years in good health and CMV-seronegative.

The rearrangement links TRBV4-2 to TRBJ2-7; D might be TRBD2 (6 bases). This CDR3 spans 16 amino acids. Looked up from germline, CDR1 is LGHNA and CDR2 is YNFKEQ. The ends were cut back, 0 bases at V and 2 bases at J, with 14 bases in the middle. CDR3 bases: TGTGCCAGCAGCCAAGAAGGTCTAGCGTCCACCTACGAGCAGTACTTC. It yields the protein CASSQEGLASTYEQYF.

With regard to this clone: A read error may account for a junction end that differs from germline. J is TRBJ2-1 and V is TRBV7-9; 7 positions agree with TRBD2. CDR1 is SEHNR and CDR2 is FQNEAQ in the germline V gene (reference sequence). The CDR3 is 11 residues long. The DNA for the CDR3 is TGTGCCAGCAGCCGGGGGGAGCCGGGGCTCTTC. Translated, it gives CASSRGEPGLF.

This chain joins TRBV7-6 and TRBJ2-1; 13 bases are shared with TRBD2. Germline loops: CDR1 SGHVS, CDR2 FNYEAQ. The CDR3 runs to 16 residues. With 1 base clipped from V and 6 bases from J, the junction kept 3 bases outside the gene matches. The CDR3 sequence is CASSLERTSGSNEQFF. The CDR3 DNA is TGTGCCAGCAGCTTAGAAAGGACTAGCGGGAGCAATGAGCAGTTCTTC.

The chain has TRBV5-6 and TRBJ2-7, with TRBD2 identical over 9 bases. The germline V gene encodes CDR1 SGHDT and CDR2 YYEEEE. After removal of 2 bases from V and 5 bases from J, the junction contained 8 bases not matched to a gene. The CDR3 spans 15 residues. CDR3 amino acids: CASSLGQREDDEQYF. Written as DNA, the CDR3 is TGTGCCAGCAGCTTAGGTCAGCGGGAGGACGACGAGCAGTACTTC.

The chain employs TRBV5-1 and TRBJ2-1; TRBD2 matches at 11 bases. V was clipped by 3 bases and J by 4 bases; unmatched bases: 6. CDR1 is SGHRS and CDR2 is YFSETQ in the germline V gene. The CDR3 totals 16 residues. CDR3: CASSSRLAGLYNEQFF. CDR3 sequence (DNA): TGCGCCAGCAGCTCCCGACTAGCGGGACTGTACAATGAGCAGTTCTTC.

The DNA for the CDR3 is TGTGCCATCAATGGACAGGGGGCGAACACTGAAGCTTTCTTT. Encoded protein: CAINGQGANTEAFF. V usage is TRBV10-3 and J usage is TRBJ1-1; TRBD1 matches 11 bases. This CDR3 is built from 14 residues. Germline V gives CDR1 ENHRY, CDR2 SYGVKD. Trimming cost V 7 bases and J 1 base; bases outside gene matches: 2.

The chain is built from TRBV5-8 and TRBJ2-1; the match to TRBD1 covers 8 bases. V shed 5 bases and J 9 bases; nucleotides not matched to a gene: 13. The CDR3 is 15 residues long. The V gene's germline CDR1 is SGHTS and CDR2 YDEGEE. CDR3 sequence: CASRLHQGALAEQFF. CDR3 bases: TGTGCCAGCAGACTCCATCAGGGGGCGTTAGCTGAGCAGTTCTTC.

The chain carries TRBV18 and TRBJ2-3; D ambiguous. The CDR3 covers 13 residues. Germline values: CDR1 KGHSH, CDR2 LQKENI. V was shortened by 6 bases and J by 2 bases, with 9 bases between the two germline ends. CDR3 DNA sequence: TGTGCCAGCTCCCTCGGTCCCACAGATACGCAGTATTTT. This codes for CASSLGPTDTQYF. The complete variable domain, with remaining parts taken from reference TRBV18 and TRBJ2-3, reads NAGVMQNPRHLVRRRGQEARLRCSPMKGHSHVYWYRQLPEEGLKFMVYLQKENIIDESGMPKERFSAEFPKEGPSILRIQQVVRGDSAAYFCASSLGPTDTQYFGPGTRLTVL.

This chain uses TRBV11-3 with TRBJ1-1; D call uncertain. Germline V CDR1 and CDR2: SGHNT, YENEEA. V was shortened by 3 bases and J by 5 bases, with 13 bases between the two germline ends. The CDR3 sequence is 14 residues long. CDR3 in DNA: TGTGCCAGCAGCTTCACCCGGTTTAGAACTGAAGCTTTCTTT. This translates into CASSFTRFRTEAFF.

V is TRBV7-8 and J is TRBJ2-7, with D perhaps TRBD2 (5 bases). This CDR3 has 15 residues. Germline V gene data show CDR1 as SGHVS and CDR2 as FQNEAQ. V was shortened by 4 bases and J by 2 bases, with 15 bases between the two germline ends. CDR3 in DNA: TGTGCCAGCAGCTCCTCTCATAGCGTCACCTACGAGCAGTACTTC. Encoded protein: CASSSSHSVTYEQYF.

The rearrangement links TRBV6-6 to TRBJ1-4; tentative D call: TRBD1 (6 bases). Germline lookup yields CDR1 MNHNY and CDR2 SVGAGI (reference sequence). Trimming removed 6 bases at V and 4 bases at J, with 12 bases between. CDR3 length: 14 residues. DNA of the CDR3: TGTGCCAGCAGATCGACAGGCCTTAATGAAAAACTGTTTTTT. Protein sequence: CASRSTGLNEKLFF.

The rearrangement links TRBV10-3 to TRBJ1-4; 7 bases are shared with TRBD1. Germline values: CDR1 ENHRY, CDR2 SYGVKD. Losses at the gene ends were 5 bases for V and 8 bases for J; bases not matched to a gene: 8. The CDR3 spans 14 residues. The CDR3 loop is CAISTGTVNEKLFF. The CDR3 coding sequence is TGTGCCATCAGTACCGGGACAGTGAACGAAAAACTGTTTTTT.

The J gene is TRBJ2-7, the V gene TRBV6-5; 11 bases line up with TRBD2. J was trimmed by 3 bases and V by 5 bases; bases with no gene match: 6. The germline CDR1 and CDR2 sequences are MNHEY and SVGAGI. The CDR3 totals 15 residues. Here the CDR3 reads CASSKLAGEGYEQYF. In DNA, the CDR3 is TGTGCCAGCAGTAAACTAGCGGGAGAGGGCTACGAGCAGTACTTC.